A single sample gave rise to the 19 T cell receptor beta chains below, sequenced in a study of T-cell memory formation after mild COVID-19. Using its own MiXCR run on the 5' RACE reads, TCRdb lists one record per CDR3 protein. The sample records about 440,000 distinct CDR3 sequences, approximately 20% being singletons. Sequencing input: PBMCs or a T cell subset sorted from them (not recorded which). The receptor source for this set is an adult woman who had mild COVID-19 (a few samples of this study predate the infection). Cell type and time point are not known.

This clonotype was recorded a few times. The chain is built from TRBV27 and TRBJ1-4; TRBD1 is a possible D gene (6 bases). The germline V gene has CDR1 MNHEY and CDR2 SMNVEV (reference sequence). V gave up 5 bases and J gave up 5 bases, with 15 bases separating them. The CDR3 is 15 residues long. DNA of the CDR3: TGTGCCAGCAGTCACGGGGGCAGGGGCAATGAAAAACTGTTTTTT. It encodes CASSHGGRGNEKLFF.

This chain joins TRBV6-5 and TRBJ2-1; 13 bases match TRBD2. This CDR3 is built from 16 residues. Germline trimming cut 6 bases from V and 8 bases from J; bases unmatched to any gene: 10. The germline gives CDR1 MNHEY, CDR2 SVGAGI. CDR3 region: CASRAIRTSGSDEQFF. The CDR3 DNA sequence: TGTGCCAGCAGGGCGATCCGGACTAGCGGGAGTGATGAGCAGTTCTTC.

The chain couples TRBV18 to TRBJ1-5, with D possibly TRBD1 on 5 matching bases. The V gene lost 6 bases and the J gene lost 9 bases, with 18 bases spanning the gap. From germline, CDR1 is KGHSH and CDR2 LQKENI. CDR3 length: 14 amino acids. The CDR3 DNA reads as TGTGCCAGCTCGAAACAGGTGACCGATGCGCCCCAGCATTTT. Translated: CASSKQVTDAPQHF.

This chain connects TRBV21-1 to TRBJ1-1. TRBV21-1 is a listed pseudogene. The CDR3 sequence is 14 residues long. This chain's CDR3 is CASTYRRRNTEAFF. The CDR3 region has the DNA TGTGCCAGCACTTACCGACGGAGGAACACTGAAGCTTTCTTT.

This clonotype was observed a handful of times. This chain uses TRBV27 with TRBJ2-1; maybe TRBD2 (6 bases). In germline, CDR1 is MNHEY, CDR2 SMNVEV (reference sequence). V was cut by 4 bases and J by 4 bases, with 14 bases left in between. The length of the CDR3 is 15 residues. Here the CDR3 DNA reads TGTGCCAGCAGTTACCGGGAGACTCTGTACAATGAGCAGTTCTTC. Its translation is CASSYRETLYNEQFF.

The chain is built from TRBV29-1 and TRBJ1-4, with D tentatively TRBD1 (5 bases). CDR3 length: 13 amino acids. The ends were cut back, 6 bases at V and 7 bases at J, with 15 bases in the middle. CDR1 SQVTM and CDR2 ANQGSEA come from the germline V gene. CDR3 in DNA: TGCAGCGTGCGGACATGGGAGGGTGAAAAACTGTTTTTT. Amino acid sequence: CSVRTWEGEKLFF.

This clonotype was counted a few times. The rearrangement links TRBV7-9 to TRBJ1-2; no definite D call. This CDR3 contains 14 residues. Germline-derived CDR1 and CDR2 are SEHNR and FQNEAQ (reference sequence). V lost 5 bases to trimming and J lost 8 bases, with 18 bases between them. The chain's CDR3 is CASSEILRPGGYTF. DNA for the CDR3: TGTGCCAGCAGCGAAATCCTACGCCCTGGCGGCTACACCTTC.

The chain has TRBV7-2 and TRBJ2-3; 8 bases are shared with TRBD2. V lost 3 bases to trimming and J lost 0 bases; unmatched junction nucleotides: 17. Germline V gene data show CDR1 as SGHTA and CDR2 as FQGNSA. The CDR3 spans 20 residues. The CDR3 region has the DNA TGTGCCAGCAGCTTGCCCACCTCGAAGCGGGAGATAGTCAGCACAGATACGCAGTATTTT. Translating gives CASSLPTSKREIVSTDTQYF.

This clonotype turned up a few times. V is TRBV3-1 and J is TRBJ2-3; possible D gene TRBD2, 5 bases. V was trimmed by 1 base and J by 7 bases, leaving 12 bases between them. Germline loops: CDR1 LGHDT, CDR2 YNNKEL (reference sequence). The CDR3 has 14 residues. In nucleotides, the CDR3 is TGTGCCAGCAGCCAAGTGCAGCGGCATTATACGCAGTATTTT. Protein product: CASSQVQRHYTQYF.

The chain combines TRBV29-1 with TRBJ1-1, with TRBD1 as a possible D gene (6 bases). This CDR3 comprises 13 residues. Germline V CDR1 and CDR2: SQVTM, ANQGSEA. The V end lost 6 bases, the J end lost 1 base, and 12 bases lay between the germline ends. The CDR3 sequence is CSVIRGTNTEAFF. The CDR3 nucleotides are TGCAGCGTCATCAGGGGAACGAACACTGAAGCTTTCTTT.

At least ten counts were recorded for this clonotype. The CDR3 region has the DNA TGTGCCAGCAGCTCGAGTTGGCAGACCTACGAGCAGTACTTC. It translates to CASSSSWQTYEQYF. V and J are TRBV5-6 and TRBJ2-7; D unresolved. Trimming pared 3 bases from V and 2 bases from J, leaving 12 bases between. Germline V gene sequence: CDR1 SGHDT, CDR2 YYEEEE. This CDR3 has 14 residues.

This chain uses TRBV9 with TRBJ1-2; 7 bases fit TRBD1. Germline CDR1 is SGDLS and CDR2 is YYNGEE. After removal of 7 bases from V and 4 bases from J, the junction contained 7 bases not matched to a gene. The CDR3 totals 13 residues. CDR3 region: CASWDGTVYGYTF. DNA of the CDR3: TGTGCCAGCTGGGACGGGACAGTCTATGGCTACACCTTC.

This clonotype was counted many times. This sequence joins TRBV5-6 and TRBJ1-2; TRBD1 might be the D (5 bases). This CDR3 comprises 15 residues. Germline V lookup: CDR1 SGHDT, CDR2 YYEEEE. V lost 0 bases, J lost 4 bases, and 13 bases lay in between. CDR3 DNA sequence: TGTGCCAGCAGCTTGGAAAAGGACGGGGCCTATGGCTACACCTTC. Its translation is CASSLEKDGAYGYTF.

This clonotype was seen a few times. The chain employs TRBV20-1 and TRBJ2-1; D gene uncertain. The CDR3 totals 14 residues. Per germline, CDR1 DFQATT and CDR2 SNEGSKA (reference sequence). Between the trimmed V and J ends, which lost 0 bases and 4 bases, there was a span of 10 bases. The CDR3 protein is CSARDLSQYNEQFF. CDR3 sequence (DNA): TGCAGTGCTAGAGATTTGAGCCAATACAATGAGCAGTTCTTC.

This clonotype was counted only a few times. The chain links TRBV25-1 to TRBJ1-1, with TRBD1 as a possible D gene (6 bases). The V end lost 6 bases, the J end lost 3 bases, and 8 bases lay between the germline ends. CDR1 and CDR2 from the germline V gene are MGHDK and SYGVNS. CDR3 size: 12 residues. In nucleotides, the CDR3 is TGTGCCAGCAGGGACAGAGACACTGAAGCTTTCTTT. Its translation is CASRDRDTEAFF.

This clonotype was detected ten times or more. This sequence joins TRBV12-3 or TRBV12-4 and TRBJ2-6; 7 bases match TRBD1. V lost 6 bases and J lost 0; bases outside the gene matches: 11. This CDR3 is 18 amino acids long. In DNA, the CDR3 is TGTGCCAGCAGGCACCGGGACAGTGAATTCTCTGGGGCCAACGTCCTGACTTTC. Protein: CASRHRDSEFSGANVLTF.

DNA of the CDR3: TGTGCCAGCAGTTTAATTGGAGGGGGAGCGGGAGAGACCCAGTACTTC. Its translation is CASSLIGGGAGETQYF. The V and J genes are TRBV12-3 or TRBV12-4 and TRBJ2-5; tentatively, D is TRBD1 or TRBD2 (6 bases each). The CDR3 contains 16 residues. V dropped 2 bases and J dropped 4 bases, with 17 bases sitting between them.

The gene calls are TRBV27 and TRBJ2-7, with TRBD1 identical over 7 bases. The length of the CDR3 is 13 residues. Trimming at V came to 8 bases and at J to 6 bases, leaving 10 bases not matched to a gene. Germline V gene sequence: CDR1 MNHEY, CDR2 SMNVEV (reference sequence). CDR3 protein: CASGPDRAGEQYF. The CDR3 region has the DNA TGTGCCAGCGGCCCCGACAGGGCTGGCGAGCAGTACTTC.

The gene calls are TRBV5-1 and TRBJ2-1; D gene unclear. The CDR3 contains 14 residues. Per germline, CDR1 SGHRS and CDR2 YFSETQ. The V end was cut by 1 base, the J end by 5 bases, with 10 bases between. The CDR3 reads CASSLRLQNNEQFF. The CDR3 DNA follows: TGCGCCAGCAGCTTGCGACTCCAAAACAATGAGCAGTTCTTC.